The clone carrying this T cell receptor (beta chain) came up many times. The antigen remains undetermined. V was pared by 0 bases and J by 0 bases, with 5 bases of the junction left unmatched. Germline V lookup: CDR1 SGHRS, CDR2 YFSETQ. The CDR3 length is 18 residues. One entry per CDR3 protein results from TCRdb running MiXCR on the reads. This table holds some 920,000 distinct CDR3 sequences, around 29% found once. The sample comes from a study of T cell repertoires in cytomegalovirus infection. The wider study: CMV infection and matching HLA type were both indicated by public TCR beta signatures.

Study findings and constraints: HLA-C-restricted CMV clonotypes gave the most frequent clonotype in two of eight donors. Cumulative public TCR beta family frequency identified carriers of CMV plus the relevant HLA.

The sequence was obtained from a human donor in good health (CMV status not recorded). Some clones in this sample may be carry-over from other donors' samples. The material was cultured CD8+ T cells from PBMCs, obtained from culture after CMV antigen stimulation. The chain uses TRBV5-1 and TRBJ2-6; 8 bases match TRBD1. This CDR3 reads CASSLADRAISGANVLTF. DNA for the CDR3: TGCGCCAGCAGCTTGGCGGACAGGGCGATCTCTGGGGCCAACGTCCTGACTTTC.